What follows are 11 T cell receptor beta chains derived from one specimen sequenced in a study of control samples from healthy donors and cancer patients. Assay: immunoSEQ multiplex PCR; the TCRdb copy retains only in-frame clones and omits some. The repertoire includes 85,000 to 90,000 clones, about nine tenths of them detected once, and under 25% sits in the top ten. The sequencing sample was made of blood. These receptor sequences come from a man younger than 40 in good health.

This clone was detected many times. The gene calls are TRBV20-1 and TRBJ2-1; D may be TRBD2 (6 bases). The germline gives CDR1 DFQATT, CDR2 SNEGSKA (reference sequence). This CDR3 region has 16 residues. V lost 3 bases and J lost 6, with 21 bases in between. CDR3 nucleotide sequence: TGCAGTGCTAGTAAATCTTGGGACTCTCAGGGCAATGAGCAGTTCTTC. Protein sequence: CSASKSWDSQGNEQFF.

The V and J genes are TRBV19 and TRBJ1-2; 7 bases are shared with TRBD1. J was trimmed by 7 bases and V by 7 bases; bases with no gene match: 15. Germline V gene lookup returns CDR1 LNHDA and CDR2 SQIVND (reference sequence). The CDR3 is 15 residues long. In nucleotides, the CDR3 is TGTGCCAGTAAGTCTCCCGGGACAGATATTGGTGGCTACACCTTC. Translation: CASKSPGTDIGGYTF. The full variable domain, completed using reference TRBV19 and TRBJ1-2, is DGGITQSPKYLFRKEGQNVTLSCEQNLNHDAMYWYRQDPGQGLRLIYYSQIVNDFQKGDIAEGYSVSREKKESFPLTVTSAQKNPTAFYLCASKSPGTDIGGYTFGSGTRLTVV.

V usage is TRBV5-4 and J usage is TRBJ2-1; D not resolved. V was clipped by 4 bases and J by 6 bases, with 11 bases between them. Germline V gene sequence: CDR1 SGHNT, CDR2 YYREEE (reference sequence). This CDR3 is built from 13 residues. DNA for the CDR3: TGTGCCAGCAGCCCTGCCCTACGCAATGAGCAGTTCTTC. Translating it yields CASSPALRNEQFF. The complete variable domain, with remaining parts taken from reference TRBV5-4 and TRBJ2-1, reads ETGVTQSPTHLIKTRGQQVTLRCSSQSGHNTVSWYQQALGQGPQFIFQYYREEENGRGNFPPRFSGLQFPNYSSELNVNALELDDSALYLCASSPALRNEQFFGPGTRLTVL.

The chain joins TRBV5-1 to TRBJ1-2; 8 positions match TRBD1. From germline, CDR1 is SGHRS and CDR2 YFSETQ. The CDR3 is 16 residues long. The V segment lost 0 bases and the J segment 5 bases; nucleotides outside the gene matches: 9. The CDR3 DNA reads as TGCGCCAGCAGCTTGGTCGCGGCAGGGGGCCCATATGGCTACACCTTC. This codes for CASSLVAAGGPYGYTF.

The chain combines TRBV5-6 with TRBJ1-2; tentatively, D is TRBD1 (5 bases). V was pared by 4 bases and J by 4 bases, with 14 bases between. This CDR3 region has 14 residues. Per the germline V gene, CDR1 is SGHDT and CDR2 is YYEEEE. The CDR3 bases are TGTGCCAGCAGCCAAACATGGGACGGCTATGGCTACACCTTC. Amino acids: CASSQTWDGYGYTF. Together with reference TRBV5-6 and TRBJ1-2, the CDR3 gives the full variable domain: DAGVTQSPTHLIKTRGQQVTLRCSPKSGHDTVSWYQQALGQGPQFIFQYYEEEERQRGNFPDRFSGHQFPNYSSELNVNALLLGDSALYLCASSQTWDGYGYTFGSGTRLTVV.

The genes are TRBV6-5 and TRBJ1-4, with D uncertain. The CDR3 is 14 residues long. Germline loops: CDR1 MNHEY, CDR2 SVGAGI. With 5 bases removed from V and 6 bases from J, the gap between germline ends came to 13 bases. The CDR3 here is CASSPHSGDEKLFF. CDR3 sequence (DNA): TGTGCCAGCAGTCCACACTCGGGCGATGAAAAACTGTTTTTT.

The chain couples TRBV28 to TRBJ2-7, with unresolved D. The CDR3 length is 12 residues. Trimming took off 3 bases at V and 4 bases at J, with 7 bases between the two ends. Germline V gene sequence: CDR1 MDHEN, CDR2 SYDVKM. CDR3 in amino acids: CASSLSAYEQYF. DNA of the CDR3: TGTGCCAGCAGTTTGAGCGCTTACGAGCAGTACTTC. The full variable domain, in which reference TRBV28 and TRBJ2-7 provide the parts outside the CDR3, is DVKVTQSSRYLVKRTGEKVFLECVQDMDHENMFWYRQDPGLGLRLIYFSYDVKMKEKGDIPEGYSVSREKKERFSLILESASTNQTSMYLCASSLSAYEQYFGPGTRLTVT.

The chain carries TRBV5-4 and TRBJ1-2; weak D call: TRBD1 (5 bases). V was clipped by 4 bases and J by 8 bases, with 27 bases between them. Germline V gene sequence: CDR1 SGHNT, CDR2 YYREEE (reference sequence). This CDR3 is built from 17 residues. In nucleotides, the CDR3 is TGTGCCAGCAGCCCTCAGGGTAGAGATCCGTCGGTCTGGGGCTACACCTTC. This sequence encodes CASSPQGRDPSVWGYTF.

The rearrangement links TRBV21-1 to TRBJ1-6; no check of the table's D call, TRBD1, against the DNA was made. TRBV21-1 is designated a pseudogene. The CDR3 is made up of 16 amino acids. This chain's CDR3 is CASSKETGDYNSPLHF. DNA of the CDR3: TGTGCCAGCAGCAAGGAAACAGGGGACTATAATTCACCCCTCCACTTT.

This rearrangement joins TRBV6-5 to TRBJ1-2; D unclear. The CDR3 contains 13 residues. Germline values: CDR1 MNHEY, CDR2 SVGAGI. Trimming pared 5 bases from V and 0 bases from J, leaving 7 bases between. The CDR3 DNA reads TGTGCCAGCAGTCGGACGGCTAACTATGGCTACACCTTC. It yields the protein CASSRTANYGYTF.

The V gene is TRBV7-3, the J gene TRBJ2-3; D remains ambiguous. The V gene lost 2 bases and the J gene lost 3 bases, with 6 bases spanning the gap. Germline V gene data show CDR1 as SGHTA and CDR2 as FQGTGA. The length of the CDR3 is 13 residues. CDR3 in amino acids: CASSLPPTDTQYF. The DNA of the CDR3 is TGTGCCAGCAGCTTACCCCCAACAGATACGCAGTATTTT. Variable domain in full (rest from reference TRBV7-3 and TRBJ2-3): GAGVSQTPSNKVTEKGKYVELRCDPISGHTALYWYRQSLGQGPEFLIYFQGTGAADDSGLPNDRFFAVRPEGSVSTLKIQRTERGDSAVYLCASSLPPTDTQYFGPGTRLTVL.